This entry lists 22 T cell receptor beta chains sequenced from one sample in a study of CD8 T cells in Susac syndrome. cDNA came from approximately 0.5 to 1 ug RNA primed by random hexamers. TCRdb redid the calling of the immunoSEQ multiplex PCR reads with MiXCR, one entry per CDR3 protein. The data contain about 180,000 distinct CDR3 sequences, about 94% of them singletons. Sequencing was performed on CD4+ T cells from PBMCs. The receptor source for this set is a human donor with Susac syndrome.

This clonotype has a single count. The gene calls are TRBV6-6 and TRBJ1-1; 9 nucleotides agree with TRBD1. Germline V gene lookup returns CDR1 MNHNY and CDR2 SVGAGI (reference sequence). V was clipped by 6 bases and J by 6 bases; unmatched bases: 8. This CDR3 region has 14 residues. CDR3 sequence: CASSSGQGTSEAFF. CDR3 DNA: TGTGCCAGCAGCTCAGGACAGGGGACTTCTGAAGCTTTCTTT.

The V gene is TRBV27, the J gene TRBJ1-5; 7 positions match TRBD1. The CDR3 sequence is 15 residues long. Looked up from germline, CDR1 is MNHEY and CDR2 is SMNVEV (reference sequence). J lost 7 bases, V lost 10 bases, and 16 bases had no gene match. CDR3 amino acids: CATRKGGEERQPQHF. CDR3 bases: TGTGCCACTAGGAAAGGGGGCGAAGAAAGACAGCCCCAGCATTTT.

The chain carries TRBV4-1 and TRBJ2-1; 7 bases map to TRBD2. V dropped 2 bases and J dropped 4; count of bases not matched to a gene: 8. Germline-derived CDR1 and CDR2 are MGHRA and YSYEKL. The CDR3 is 16 amino acids. CDR3 sequence: CASSQPRRGGYNEQFF. For the CDR3, the DNA is TGCGCCAGCAGCCAACCCCGACGGGGAGGGTACAATGAGCAGTTCTTC.

The V gene is TRBV3-1, the J gene TRBJ2-7; tentatively, D is TRBD1 (5 bases). The V and J ends lost 3 bases and 4 bases respectively, with 7 bases between them. CDR3 length equals 12 residues. The V gene's germline CDR1 is LGHDT and CDR2 YNNKEL (reference sequence). The CDR3 nucleotides read TGTGCCAGCAGCCACAAGGGGTACGAGCAGTACTTC. Its translation: CASSHKGYEQYF.

This clonotype was seen a handful of times. V is TRBV7-9 and J is TRBJ2-3; no reliable D call. Germline V lookup: CDR1 SEHNR, CDR2 FQNEAQ (reference sequence). V was shortened by 1 base and J by 2 bases, with 7 bases between the two germline ends. The CDR3 runs to 14 residues. The CDR3 DNA reads TGTGCCAGCAGCTTAGGGCAGGCCACAGATACGCAGTATTTT. It specifies CASSLGQATDTQYF.

The genes are TRBV20-1 and TRBJ1-2; possible D gene TRBD1, 6 bases. The CDR3 consists of 16 residues. The germline V gene encodes CDR1 DFQATT and CDR2 SNEGSKA (reference sequence). The V end lost 1 base, the J end lost 1 base, and 16 bases lay between the germline ends. The CDR3: CSARATGRALNYGYTF. CDR3 DNA sequence: TGCAGTGCTAGAGCTACAGGGAGGGCTCTTAACTATGGCTACACCTTC.

The chain carries TRBV9 and TRBJ2-1, with a weak D call TRBD2 (6 bases). V was pared by 2 bases and J by 3 bases, with 9 bases between. Germline values: CDR1 SGDLS, CDR2 YYNGEE. The CDR3 length is 14 residues. DNA of the CDR3: TGTGCCAGCAGCGTTGGGGGGTTCTACAATGAGCAGTTCTTC. This encodes CASSVGGFYNEQFF.

The chain has TRBV7-2 and TRBJ1-5; D unclear. This CDR3 spans 13 amino acids. CDR1 is SGHTA, CDR2 FQGNSA, per germline. V gave up 3 bases and J gave up 7 bases, with 10 bases separating them. The CDR3 sequence is CASSFGNSQPQHF. CDR3 nucleotides: TGTGCCAGCAGCTTCGGAAATTCCCAGCCCCAGCATTTT.

This clonotype was counted a single time. CDR3 bases: TGTGCCAGCAGCGAGGGGAGGGGTCTAGCTTTCTTT. Protein: CASSEGRGLAFF. V and J are TRBV25-1 and TRBJ1-1, with TRBD1 as a possible D gene (5 bases). Germline values: CDR1 MGHDK, CDR2 SYGVNS. V was shortened by 6 bases and J by 10 bases, with 15 bases between the two germline ends. The length of the CDR3 is 12 residues.

The gene calls are TRBV12-3 or TRBV12-4 and TRBJ2-3; D is ambiguous. The CDR3 runs to 17 residues. V gave up 5 bases and J gave up 0 bases, with 18 bases separating them. CDR3 DNA: TGTGCCAGCAGTCCCACCCAAGGGATTACTAGCACAGATACGCAGTATTTT. It codes for CASSPTQGITSTDTQYF.

The CDR3 nucleotides read TGCAGCGTTGAAGAGACAGGGCTAGGCACTGAAGCTTTCTTT. Protein sequence: CSVEETGLGTEAFF. The chain has TRBV29-1 and TRBJ1-1; 7 bases fit TRBD1. The CDR3 extends over 14 amino acids. Per the germline V gene, CDR1 is SQVTM and CDR2 is ANQGSEA. The junction had 5 bases not matched to a gene; V was cut back by 0 bases and J by 4 bases.

The chain has TRBV20-1 and TRBJ1-5, with 7 bases identical to TRBD1. The V and J ends lost 1 base and 1 base, in that order; junction bases with no gene match: 4. The CDR3 is 15 residues long. CDR1 and CDR2 from the germline V gene are DFQATT and SNEGSKA (reference sequence). The CDR3 loop reads CSARAPTGSNQPQHF. The CDR3 region has the DNA TGCAGTGCTAGAGCTCCGACAGGGAGCAATCAGCCCCAGCATTTT.

The rearrangement joins TRBV20-1 to TRBJ2-1; D is uncertain. Trimming removed 6 bases from V and 0 bases from J, with 15 bases in between. The CDR3 has 15 residues. Germline CDR1 and CDR2: DFQATT and SNEGSKA (reference sequence). CDR3 amino acids: CSAPVRHRSYNEQFF. The CDR3, as DNA: TGCAGTGCACCGGTGCGACATCGCTCCTACAATGAGCAGTTCTTC.

The V gene is TRBV7-9, the J gene TRBJ2-5, with 9 nucleotides matching TRBD2. The CDR3 extends over 16 amino acids. Germline V gives CDR1 SEHNR, CDR2 FQNEAQ (reference sequence). Unmatched junction bases numbered 10, after V lost 5 bases and J lost 3 bases. This chain's CDR3 is CASSPRLTSGKETQYF. For the CDR3, the DNA is TGTGCCAGCAGCCCACGCCTGACTAGCGGTAAAGAGACCCAGTACTTC.

CDR3 amino acids: CASSAGSPYGYTF. The CDR3, as DNA: TGCGCCAGCAGCGCAGGGTCCCCTTATGGCTACACCTTC. This rearrangement joins TRBV5-1 to TRBJ1-2; D is possibly TRBD1 (5 bases). Trimming removed 4 bases from V and 5 bases from J, with 12 bases in between. Germline CDR1 SGHRS, CDR2 YFSETQ. The CDR3 covers 13 residues.

V gene TRBV7-6 combines with J gene TRBJ1-4; perhaps TRBD1 as D (5 bases). The V gene's germline CDR1 is SGHVS and CDR2 FNYEAQ. The CDR3 consists of 15 residues. Trimming took 2 bases from V and 5 from J, leaving 12 bases between them. The CDR3 region has the DNA TGTGCCAGCAGCTTACAGGGAAACTGGAATGAAAAACTGTTTTTT. Translating gives CASSLQGNWNEKLFF.

The V call is TRBV18, the J call TRBJ1-4, with 8 bases aligning to TRBD1. Germline V lookup: CDR1 KGHSH, CDR2 LQKENI. J lost 8 bases, V lost 0 bases, and 2 bases had no gene match. The CDR3 contains 14 residues. CDR3: CASSPPTGEEKLFF. CDR3 nucleotides: TGTGCCAGCTCACCACCGACAGGGGAGGAAAAACTGTTTTTT. Together with reference TRBV18 and TRBJ1-4, the CDR3 gives the full variable domain: NAGVMQNPRHLVRRRGQEARLRCSPMKGHSHVYWYRQLPEEGLKFMVYLQKENIIDESGMPKERFSAEFPKEGPSILRIQQVVRGDSAAYFCASSPPTGEEKLFFGSGTQLSVL.

This clonotype was observed a handful of times. This chain uses TRBV5-1 with TRBJ1-1; D unresolved. CDR1 SGHRS and CDR2 YFSETQ come from the germline V gene. CDR3 length: 14 amino acids. The V end was cut by 0 bases, the J end by 1 base, with 7 bases between. This CDR3 is CASSLGSANTEAFF. As DNA, the CDR3 is TGCGCCAGCAGCTTGGGTTCCGCGAACACTGAAGCTTTCTTT.

This clonotype came up once. The rearrangement links TRBV18 to TRBJ2-2; 7 nucleotides line up with TRBD2. The length of the CDR3 is 15 residues. Germline CDR1 and CDR2: KGHSH and LQKENI. With 3 bases clipped from V and 0 bases from J, the junction kept 1 base outside the gene matches. The CDR3 loop is CASSPRGTNTGELFF. In DNA, the CDR3 is TGTGCCAGCTCACCGCGGGGGACGAACACCGGGGAGCTGTTTTTT.

V and J are TRBV20-1 and TRBJ2-3, with TRBD2 as a possible D gene (5 bases). V was clipped by 0 bases and J by 0 bases, with 10 bases between them. Germline values: CDR1 DFQATT, CDR2 SNEGSKA (reference sequence). The CDR3 runs 15 residues. The CDR3 loop reads CSARDLKRSTDTQYF. In nucleotides, the CDR3 is TGCAGTGCTAGAGATCTGAAGCGGAGCACAGATACGCAGTATTTT.

V and J are TRBV7-9 and TRBJ1-2; D possibly corresponds to TRBD1 (6 bases). Germline loops: CDR1 SEHNR, CDR2 FQNEAQ (reference sequence). With 1 base removed from V and 13 bases from J, the gap between germline ends came to 16 bases. The CDR3 is 13 amino acids. CDR3 region: CASSLEGGPRFTF. DNA for the CDR3: TGTGCCAGCAGCTTAGAAGGGGGGCCCCGATTCACCTTC. The full variable domain, its missing parts supplied by reference TRBV7-9 and TRBJ1-2, is DTGVSQNPRHKITKRGQNVTFRCDPISEHNRLYWYRQTLGQGPEFLTYFQNEAQLEKSRLLSDRFSAERPKGSFSTLEIQRTEQGDSAMYLCASSLEGGPRFTFGSGTRLTVV.

The chain joins TRBV20-1 to TRBJ1-1, with D perhaps matching TRBD1 (6 bases). CDR3 size: 15 residues. Germline V lookup: CDR1 DFQATT, CDR2 SNEGSKA (reference sequence). V was cut by 5 bases and J by 4 bases, with 20 bases left in between. CDR3 in DNA: TGCAGTGCTGTCTACAGGGAAGGGGGAAGCACTGAAGCTTTCTTT. Translated, it gives CSAVYREGGSTEAFF.